This T cell receptor (beta chain) appears in the sequencing data of a study of blood T cell repertoires in COVID-19. Study context: Researchers got acute and convalescent COVID-19 samples from the United States, Italy and Spain. The cDNA or gDNA used as material had been derived from T cells, B-cell-depleted T cells, or PBMCs.

Methods used by the authors: Estimation of nucleated cell counts was performed using reference gene primer amplification. Repertoires were generated with immunoSEQ multiplex PCR, while TCRdb's copy carries only in-frame clones and drops some. For V, J and clone size, that table is used; D and trimming come from the DNA. The table shows approximately 160,000 clones, with 86% occurring only once. Trimming cost V 3 bases and J 2 bases, with 15 bases left between them. Germline V gene data show CDR1 as SGHRS and CDR2 as YFSETQ. There are 15 residues in the CDR3. The rearrangement joins TRBV5-1 to TRBJ2-7; D possibly corresponds to TRBD1 (6 bases). Material: peripheral blood. This sequence was found in a man between 50 and 59 years old with active or convalescent COVID-19. The CDR3 DNA is TGCGCCAGCAGCTGGAGTTGGGACACCCCCTACGAGCAGTACTTC. This translates into CASSWSWDTPYEQYF.